The present T cell receptor beta chain was sequenced within a study of cytomegalovirus exposure and HLA in healthy donors (dated by TCRdb to the late 2010s). Some background on the complete study: In an earlier analysis of under 750 of the donors, under 300 Gb of sequence data and approximately 100 million unique TCR beta sequences from about 180 million T cells were reported. All discovery cohort repertoires had been generated on a single sequencing platform. Typing coverage differed by locus: A, B, C, DRB1 and DQB1 were typed in roughly 620-640 donors, DQA1 in roughly 510, DPA1 in some 610, and DPB1 in 472. To decide whether each TCR beta V gene segment behaved as functional or pseudogenic, an earlier analysis of fewer than 750 of the donors relied on high-throughput TCR beta sequencing. A later genetic analysis took genome-wide SNP genotypes for about 55% of the 666 donors and used that subset as a discovery cohort. Donor age, sex, ethnicity and CMV serostatus were compiled alongside the repertoire data. The later analysis used no new phenotypic data to find candidate immune exposures, relying instead on TCR beta sequences and their occurrence across donors. Across approximately 400 genotyped donors of the cohort, an average of approximately 220,000 unique TCR beta nucleotide sequences per donor were sequenced, and roughly a sixth of those sequences were non-productive. Along with the roughly 700-subject first cohort, a separate validation cohort of about 110 different subjects was used. A later analysis re-examined previously published TCR beta repertoires from around 670 donors and added high-resolution HLA genotyping to investigate patterns of TCR occurrence. To predict cytomegalovirus infection status, the study brought together high-throughput TCR immunosequencing, statistical association of individual TCRs with disease status, and machine learning. An early release covering roughly 600 HLA-typed donors comprised roughly 300 gigabases of sequencing data and some 79 million unique TCR sequences. The genetic ancestry cluster associated with self-reported Caucasian donors included over 80% of the roughly 380 genotyped donors. The study used immunosequencing to profile the T cell repertoires of several hundred subjects and linked those repertoires to cytomegalovirus serostatus. The aim of the study was to test whether cataloging public T cell receptors could identify signatures of past pathogen exposure. HLA typing included class I and class II loci at four-digit resolution. Roughly 5 DR-DQ haplotypes were treated as single units for association and clustering because of strong linkage in the cohort.

The CDR3 measures 12 amino acids from cysteine to phenylalanine. Here the CDR3 DNA is all that survives: 36 bases in frame from base 1. The CDR1 and CDR2 encoded by the germline V gene are SNHLY and FYNNEI. V is trimmed back by 6 bases and J by 8 bases, and the junction contains 6 bases that no gene match accounts for. Here is what the overall study found, with its caveats: Most CMV-associated TCR beta chains appeared to be HLA-restricted in a later analysis, and the HLA associations seemed to be driven largely by CMV exposure. In both the original and validation cohorts, the classifier was reported to diagnose cytomegalovirus status with high specificity and sensitivity. The cohort was sequenced for TCR beta chains only, and without alpha or paired-chain data the features that could be detected were limited. The study listed 164 TCR beta chains as associated with cytomegalovirus. Sequencing depth was assumed to be roughly uniform across donors in the presence/absence analyses, though that assumption may not hold. Three of the identified cytomegalovirus-associated TCR beta chains were confirmed in vitro to be specific for cytomegalovirus antigens. A later analysis found that HLA-associated TCR beta chains were more clonally expanded and had lower generation probabilities than equally common non-associated chains. According to a later analysis, TCR association rates differed among HLA loci, with DRB1 alleles showing the most associated TCRs and HLA-C alleles showing the fewest. A further reported finding was that TCR beta sequences accurately predicted the HLA-A and HLA-B alleles for most subjects in the first cohort. Assigning TCR associations to individual alleles was difficult when HLA alleles, especially DR and DQ, strongly co-occurred. Broadly in line with IMGT annotations, most TCR beta V segments showed up in productive rearrangements about 87% or about 30% of the time in an earlier analysis of some 590 of the donors. An association between a missense DCLRE1C variant and V-gene and J-gene trimming of TCR beta chains was found in a later genetic analysis and replicated in an independent cohort. A later genetic analysis reported fewer N-insertions in productive TCRs among donors in an Asian-associated ancestry cluster than the 666-donor mean. A cluster of highly shared sequence variants was judged likely to be a technical artifact of the sequencing pipeline. In a later analysis, several top co-occurrence clusters were reported to appear linked to parvovirus B19, influenza, CMV and Epstein-Barr virus. The only immune exposure information available for the cohort was CMV serostatus. Correlated functional status among segregating V segments might reflect linkage disequilibrium, but an unknown experimental factor could not be ruled out. While some public TCRs were present in many individuals, most TCR sequences turned up only very rarely across donors. HLA typing was unavailable for some donors at each locus, so association tests used only the typed subset. In a later analysis, about 17,000 TCR beta sequences were associated with specific HLA alleles at a false discovery rate of 0.05. The authors suggested that the approach could potentially be extended to other disease states and immunological phenotypes. Because counts were too low, about 15 rarely observed V segments, including chromosome 9 orphons, were left out of the earlier analysis of 587 of the donors. Some IMGT-functional V segments, including TRBV6-2 and TRBV6-3, could not be distinguished by the 87-base-pair reads and were therefore excluded.

The library was made by the immunoSEQ multiplex PCR assay. A mixture of 60 forward primers for TCR Vbeta segments and 13 reverse primers for TCR Jbeta segments was used in the multiplex PCR. The CDR3 region of rearranged TCR beta genes was amplified from genomic DNA with a multiplex PCR assay. On the Illumina HiSeq System, the amplified TCR beta libraries were sequenced as 87-base-pair reads. Per the authors' processing: A later analysis counted some 80 million unique TCR beta chains across the 650 to 700 repertoires, and around 12 million of these chains were shared by at least two donors. Raw reads were error-corrected and collapsed into unique sequences by a nearest-neighbor algorithm in which closely related sequences were merged to remove PCR and sequencing errors. To assign V, D and J gene segments, CDR3 sequences were aligned to IMGT reference sequences. Each retained sequence needed at least a six-nucleotide match to both a V gene segment and a J gene segment. A rearrangement was called productive if the CDR3 had no stop codons and remained in frame with V and J, and every other rearrangement was called non-productive. CDR3 was defined according to IMGT convention as the region running from the second conserved V-encoded cysteine to the conserved J-encoded phenylalanine. The earlier analysis of a few hundred of the donors excluded any sequence lacking an unambiguous match to a single V gene segment. An earlier analysis of several hundred of the donors called V segments functional above 56.7% productive rearrangements and segregating when the between-donor standard deviation exceeded 5%. A statistical classification framework was built for diagnosing cytomegalovirus status from the catalog of TCR beta chain sequences. A later analysis assigned V and J genes by comparing TCR nucleotide sequences with IMGT/GENE-DB human TR gene sequences. A later analysis assigned CDR3 sequences and most-parsimonious VDJ recombination scenarios with the TCRdist pipeline. In a later analysis, each TCR beta chain was defined by its CDR3 amino acid sequence together with its V-gene family, and reads without a unique V-gene family were excluded. A later analysis removed 500 to 650 highly shared, low-generation-probability nucleotide sequences to deal with suspected cross-contamination and a sequencing artifact. For each public chain, a later analysis derived a clonal expansion index from normalized ranks of inferred template counts within each repertoire. A later analysis computed generation probabilities with a VDJ recombination model fitted to out-of-frame rearrangements, and checked the results against IGoR. A later analysis scored TCR-TCR, TCR-HLA and TCR-CMV co-occurrence with hypergeometric tests, applying a repertoire-size bias correction to TCR pairs. To estimate false discovery rates, a later analysis permuted the HLA or CMV assignments 20 times. A later analysis grouped co-occurring TCRs with DBSCAN, adding TCRdist sequence similarity when clustering within HLA-allele-positive subsets. For co-occurrence clustering, repertoires with fewer than 30,000 or more than 120,000 public chains were excluded, along with 4 to 6 repertoires with anomalous nucleotide sharing. This immuneACCESS table, as held by TCRdb, lists in-frame sequences with V and J called but not all clones. Of the missing ones, under half trace to an unresolved V gene in checked studies; the others have no known cause. That table furnishes V, J and clone size, whereas the DNA furnished D and trimming. Counted in this sample were some 130,000 clones; 75% to 80% of them appeared once. The ten largest make up approximately 2% of the sample.

In the case of this clone: The target of this receptor is not known. Base qualities were left out, and no much larger clone turns up one base away.

The cohort comprised approximately 700 healthy bone marrow donors. All cohort members were sampled while nominally healthy, although unrecorded immune exposures were likely present. The donor was CMV seronegative and belonged to the group of approximately 320 seronegative cohort members. A peripheral blood sample was collected from each donor, and TCR beta sequencing was performed on peripheral blood mononuclear cells. Genomic DNA was extracted from the blood cell samples with the Qiagen DNeasy Blood Extraction Kit. The material sequenced was PBMCs. Recombination joined TRBV2 with TRBJ1-1, and 7 junctional nucleotides match TRBD1. This receptor was taken from a man aged 30-40 years in good health and CMV-seronegative. The bases read TGTGCCAGCAGCCCCAGACAGGGAGAAGCTTTCTTT. It translates to CASSPRQGEAFF.